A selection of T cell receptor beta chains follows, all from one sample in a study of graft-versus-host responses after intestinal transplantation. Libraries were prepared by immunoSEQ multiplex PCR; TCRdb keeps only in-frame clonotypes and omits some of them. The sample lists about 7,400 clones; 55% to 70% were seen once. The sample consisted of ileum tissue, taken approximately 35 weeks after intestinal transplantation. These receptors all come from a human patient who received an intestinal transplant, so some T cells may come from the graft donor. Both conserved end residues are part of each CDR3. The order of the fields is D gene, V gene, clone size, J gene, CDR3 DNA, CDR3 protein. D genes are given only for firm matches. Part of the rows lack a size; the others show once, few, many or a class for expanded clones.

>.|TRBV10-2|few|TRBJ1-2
TGCGCCAGCGGACCCCGGGATAACTATGGCTACACCTTC
CASGPRDNYGYTF
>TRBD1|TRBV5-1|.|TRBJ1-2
TGCGCCAGCAGCTTGTCCACGACAGGGGTAGAGTACACCTTC
CASSLSTTGVEYTF
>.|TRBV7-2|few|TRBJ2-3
TGTGCCAGCAGCTTGGACACAGATACGCAGTATTTT
CASSLDTDTQYF
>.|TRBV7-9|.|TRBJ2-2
TGTGCCAGCAGCCCCGGAGGTCTCTTCACCACCGGGGAGCTGTTTTTT
CASSPGGLFTTGELFF
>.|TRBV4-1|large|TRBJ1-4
TGCGCCAGCAGCCAAGATCTCAGTTCTAATGAAAAACTGTTTTTT
CASSQDLSSNEKLFF
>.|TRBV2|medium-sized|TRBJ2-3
TGTGCCAGCAGTGTAGGGACAAGTAGGGGTACGCAGTATTTT
CASSVGTSRGTQYF
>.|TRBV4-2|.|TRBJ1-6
TGTGCCAGCAGCCAAGGAGGGTCGGTGGGCTCCTATAATTCACCCCTCCACTTT
CASSQGGSVGSYNSPLHF
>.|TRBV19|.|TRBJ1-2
TGTGCCAGTAGTCCCGGGGGGAACTATGGCTACACCTTC
CASSPGGNYGYTF
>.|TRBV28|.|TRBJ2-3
TGTGCCAGCAGTTTATATAGGGGGGATACGCAGTATTTT
CASSLYRGDTQYF
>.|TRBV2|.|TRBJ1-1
TGTGCCAGCAGTGATTGGTCGGGCGCCGAAGGAGCTTTCTTT
CASSDWSGAEGAFF
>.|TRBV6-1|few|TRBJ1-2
TGTGCCAGCAGCGAAGAAAGGAGGAGTTGGCCTTATGGCTACACCTTC
CASSEERRSWPYGYTF
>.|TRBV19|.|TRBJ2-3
TGTGCCAGTAGTATCGGCGGGGGCAAAGGTACGCAGTATTTT
CASSIGGGKGTQYF
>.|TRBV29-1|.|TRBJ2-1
TGCAGCGTTGGTGCTACAAACCTCAATGAGCAGTTCTTC
CSVGATNLNEQFF
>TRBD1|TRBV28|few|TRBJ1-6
TGTGCCAGCAGTGCCTTTGGGACAGCCTATAATTCACCCCTCCACTTT
CASSAFGTAYNSPLHF
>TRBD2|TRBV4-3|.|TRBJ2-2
TGCGCCAGCAGCCAAGATCTATCGCGAGGTAGCGGGGGGCAGGGCACCGGGGAGCTGTTTTTT
CASSQDLSRGSGGQGTGELFF
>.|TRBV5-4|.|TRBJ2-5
TGTGCCAGCAGCTATGGCCAAGAGACCCAGTACTTC
CASSYGQETQYF
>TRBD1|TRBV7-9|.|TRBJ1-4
TGTGCCAGCAGCTTGGGACAGGAAAAACTGTTTTTT
CASSLGQEKLFF
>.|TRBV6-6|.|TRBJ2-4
TGTGCCAGCAGTTCGCCGGAGAGTCTGGGGAACATTCAGTACTTC
CASSSPESLGNIQYF
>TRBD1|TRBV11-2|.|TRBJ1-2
TGTGCCAGCAGCCCCACGGGACAGTTCTATGGCTACACCTTC
CASSPTGQFYGYTF
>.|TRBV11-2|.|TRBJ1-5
TGTGCCAGCAGCCCGAATGGGGATAGCAATCAGCCCCAGCATTTT
CASSPNGDSNQPQHF
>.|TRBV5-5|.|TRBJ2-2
TGTGCCAGCAGCCAAACAGGGACCAACACCGGGGAGCTGTTTTTT
CASSQTGTNTGELFF
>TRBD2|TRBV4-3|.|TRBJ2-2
TGCGCCAGCAGCCAACTAGCGGGGGGGCCGAACACCGGGGAGCTGTTTTTT
CASSQLAGGPNTGELFF
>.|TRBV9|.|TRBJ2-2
TGTGCCAGCAGCGTAGAGGTAGGATCCACCGGGGAGCTGTTTTTT
CASSVEVGSTGELFF
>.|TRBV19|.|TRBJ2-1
TGTGCCAGTAGTATAACTCCGGGGAATGAGCAGTTCTTC
CASSITPGNEQFF
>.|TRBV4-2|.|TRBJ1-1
TGTGCCAGCAGCCAGGGAATTAACACTGAAGCTTTCTTT
CASSQGINTEAFF
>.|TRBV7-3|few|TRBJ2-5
TGTGCCAGCAGCGCCAACGGGGTGGGGCAAGAGACCCAGTACTTC
CASSANGVGQETQYF
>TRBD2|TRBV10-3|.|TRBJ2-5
TGTGCCATCAGTCTAGGACTAGAGGAGACCCAGTACTTC
CAISLGLEETQYF
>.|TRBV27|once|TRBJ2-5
TGTGCCAGCAGTTTCATGGACGGACAACAAGAGGCCCAGTACTTC
CASSFMDGQQEAQYF
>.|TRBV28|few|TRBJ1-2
TGTGCCAGCAGCCTGGGGAAGAGCCCCTATGTAGGCTACACCTTC
CASSLGKSPYVGYTF
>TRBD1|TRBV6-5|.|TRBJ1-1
TGTGCCAGCGGGACAGTGAACACTGAAGCTTTCTTT
CASGTVNTEAFF
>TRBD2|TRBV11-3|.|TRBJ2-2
TGTGCCAGCAGCCCCCGGACTAGCTCCGGGGAGCTGTTTTTT
CASSPRTSSGELFF
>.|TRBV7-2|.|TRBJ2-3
TGTGCCAGCAGCTTAGGGGGGATGGGACGAATCACAGATACGCAGTATTTT
CASSLGGMGRITDTQYF
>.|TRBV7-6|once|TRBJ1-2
TGTGCCAGCAGCTCGGATGCAGGAGCATCCCCTTATGGCTACACCTTC
CASSSDAGASPYGYTF
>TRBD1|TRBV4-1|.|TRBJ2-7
TGCGCCAGCAGCCAAGAAGGGACAGTTCTTGACGAGCAGTACTTC
CASSQEGTVLDEQYF
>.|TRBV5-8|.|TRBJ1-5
TGTGCCAGCAGCTTGGTGAGTGGAACGCAGCCCCAGCATTTT
CASSLVSGTQPQHF
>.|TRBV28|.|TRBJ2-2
TGTGCCATTGGACCGAACACCGGGGAGCTGTTTTTT
CAIGPNTGELFF
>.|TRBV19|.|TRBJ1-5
TGTGCCAGTAGTATCACCGGGGAAAGCAATCAGCCCCAGCATTTT
CASSITGESNQPQHF
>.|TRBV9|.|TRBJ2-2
TGTGCCAGCAAGACGGGAACCACCACCGGGGAGCTGTTTTTT
CASKTGTTTGELFF
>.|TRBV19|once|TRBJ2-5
TGTGCCAGTAGTCTGGTCGGGGAGACCCAGTACTTC
CASSLVGETQYF
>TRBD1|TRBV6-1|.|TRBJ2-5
TGTGCCAGCAGTCTACTACAGGGGGTCCAGTACTTC
CASSLLQGVQYF
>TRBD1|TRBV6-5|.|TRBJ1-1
TGTGCCAGCAGGATCCCAGGGGGCAGGGACACTGAAGCTTTCTTT
CASRIPGGRDTEAFF
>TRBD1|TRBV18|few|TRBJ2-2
TGTGCCAGCTCACCCAGGGACAGGAACACCGGGGAGCTGTTTTTT
CASSPRDRNTGELFF
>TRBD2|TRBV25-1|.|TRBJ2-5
TGTGCCAGCAGTGGCCTAGCGGGAGAGACCCAGTACTTC
CASSGLAGETQYF
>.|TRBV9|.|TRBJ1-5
TGTGCCAGCAGCGTAGGGGACACCAATCAGCCCCAGCATTTT
CASSVGDTNQPQHF
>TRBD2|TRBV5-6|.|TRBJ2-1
TGTGCCAGCAGCACCCTAGCGGGGTCGAAAAGGGAGCCCTACAATGAGCAGTTCTTC
CASSTLAGSKREPYNEQFF
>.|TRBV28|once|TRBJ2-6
TGTGCCAGCAGTCCTCGGCTATCTGGGGCCAACGTCCTGACTTTC
CASSPRLSGANVLTF
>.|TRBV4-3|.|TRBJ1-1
TGCGCCAGCAGCCAAGATATCAGTATGAACACTGAAGCTTTCTTT
CASSQDISMNTEAFF
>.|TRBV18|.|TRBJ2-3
TGTGCCAGCTCACCTCCTTCGGGCGCCCGTCGAGATACGCAGTATTTT
CASSPPSGARRDTQYF
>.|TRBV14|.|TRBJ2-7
TGTGCCAGCAGCCAGCGGGGCAGTCGCTCCTACGAGCAGTACTTC
CASSQRGSRSYEQYF
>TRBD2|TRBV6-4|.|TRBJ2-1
TGTGCCAGCAGTGACTCGGCGGGGGGCAGTAATGAGCAGTTCTTC
CASSDSAGGSNEQFF
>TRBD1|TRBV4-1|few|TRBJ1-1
TGCGCCAGCAGCCATGTAGGGGGCGCGAGCACTGAAGCTTTCTTT
CASSHVGGASTEAFF